A single sample is the source of the 17 T cell receptor beta chains below, sequenced in a study of blood T cell repertoires in COVID-19. Profiled with immunoSEQ multiplex PCR; TCRdb holds only in-frame clones, not every one. The table records under 50,000 clones, about three quarters of them present only once. Sequenced material: peripheral blood. Receptors originate from a human donor with active or convalescent COVID-19. The donor label of this sample is uncertain.

The chain is built from TRBV5-5 and TRBJ2-5; TRBD2 aligns across 12 bases. The germline gives CDR1 SGHKS, CDR2 YYEKEE (reference sequence). This CDR3 has 17 residues. Germline trimming cut 4 bases from V and 4 bases from J; bases unmatched to any gene: 11. The CDR3 nucleotides are TGTGCCAGCAGCGTATCTTCGGGACTAGCGGGTCGAGAGACCCAGTACTTC. Encoded protein: CASSVSSGLAGRETQYF. Looking up the rest from reference TRBV5-5 and TRBJ2-5 gives the full variable domain: DAGVTQSPTHLIKTRGQQVTLRCSPISGHKSVSWYQQVLGQGPQFIFQYYEKEERGRGNFPDRFSARQFPNYSSELNVNALLLGDSALYLCASSVSSGLAGRETQYFGPGTRLLVL.

The V and J genes are TRBV24-1 and TRBJ1-6; possible D gene TRBD1, 6 bases. The CDR3 consists of 16 residues. Germline lookup yields CDR1 KGHDR and CDR2 SFDVKD. Deletions cut 3 bases from V and 0 bases from J, with 8 bases between. CDR3 bases: TGTGCCACCAGTGATGGACAGAGCTCCTATAATTCACCCCTCCACTTT. Its protein is CATSDGQSSYNSPLHF.

The rearrangement joins TRBV18 to TRBJ2-2, with D possibly matching TRBD2 (7 bases). CDR3 length: 16 residues. CDR1 KGHSH and CDR2 LQKENI come from the germline V gene. The ends were cut back, 1 base at V and 3 bases at J, with 12 bases in the middle. CDR3 DNA: TGTGCCAGCTCACCACGGGGGGGCGCCGACACCGGGGAGCTGTTTTTT. Protein: CASSPRGGADTGELFF.

The chain links TRBV28 to TRBJ2-7; 11 nucleotides agree with TRBD2. J lost 7 bases, V lost 4 bases, and 12 bases had no gene match. Germline assignment: CDR1 MDHEN and CDR2 SYDVKM. This CDR3 spans 16 amino acids. CDR3 in amino acids: CASSSLTSGSHYEQYF. In DNA, the CDR3 is TGTGCCAGCAGTTCCCTAACTAGCGGGAGCCACTATGAGCAGTACTTC.

The rearrangement links TRBV6-2 or TRBV6-3 to TRBJ2-7; possibly TRBD2 for D (5 bases). Trimming took 6 bases from V and 6 from J, leaving 12 bases between them. The CDR3 sequence is 12 residues long. Germline V gives CDR1 MNHEY, CDR2 SVGEGT. CDR3 region: CASSQLVREQYF. The DNA for the CDR3 is TGTGCCAGCAGCCAACTAGTACGCGAGCAGTACTTC.

V usage is TRBV2 and J usage is TRBJ1-5; D not certain. Looked up from germline, CDR1 is SNHLY and CDR2 is FYNNEI. This CDR3 region has 12 residues. Trimming removed 2 bases from V and 4 bases from J, with 3 bases in between. This chain's CDR3 is CASSEQNQPQHF. The CDR3 DNA is TGTGCCAGCAGTGAACAGAATCAGCCCCAGCATTTT.

The genes are TRBV7-6 and TRBJ2-3; 7 bases are a match to TRBD2. Germline V gene lookup returns CDR1 SGHVS and CDR2 FNYEAQ. The CDR3 is made up of 13 amino acids. V trimming: 8 bases; J trimming: 2 bases; junction bases outside the gene matches: 4. CDR3 sequence: CASSGRDTDTQYF. The CDR3 coding sequence is TGTGCCAGCTCAGGGAGGGACACAGATACGCAGTATTTT. Variable domain in full (rest from reference TRBV7-6 and TRBJ2-3): GAGVSQSPRYKVTKRGQDVALRCDPISGHVSLYWYRQALGQGPEFLTYFNYEAQQDKSGLPNDRFSAERPEGSISTLTIQRTEQRDSAMYRCASSGRDTDTQYFGPGTRLTVL.

This chain links TRBV6-5 with TRBJ1-5; 7 positions match TRBD1. CDR3 length equals 13 residues. J lost 3 bases, V lost 8 bases, and 4 bases had no gene match. CDR1 MNHEY and CDR2 SVGAGI come from the germline V gene. The CDR3 bases are TGTGCCAGCCGAGGGACAGCCAATCAGCCCCAGCATTTT. It codes for CASRGTANQPQHF.

J is TRBJ1-1 and V is TRBV20-1; TRBD1 agrees at 8 bases. Germline CDR1 reads DFQATT; CDR2 reads SNEGSKA (reference sequence). The CDR3 consists of 15 residues. The ends lost 3 bases at V and 3 bases at J; junction bases unmatched: 9. DNA for the CDR3: TGCAGTGCTAGTCCGACAGGGGAGGAGGACACTGAAGCTTTCTTT. Encoded protein: CSASPTGEEDTEAFF.

This rearrangement joins TRBV5-1 to TRBJ2-6, with 7 bases lining up with TRBD1. J lost 0 bases, V lost 7 bases, and 10 bases had no gene match. CDR3 size: 17 residues. Germline values: CDR1 SGHRS, CDR2 YFSETQ. The CDR3 DNA follows: TGCGCCAGCGGACCGGGACAGACCTCCTCTGGGGCCAACGTCCTGACTTTC. Translation gives CASGPGQTSSGANVLTF.

This clone has only a few counts. V is TRBV18 and J is TRBJ1-5; maybe TRBD1 (6 bases). This CDR3 comprises 14 residues. Between the trimmed V and J ends, which lost 4 bases and 10 bases, there was a span of 17 bases. Germline V CDR1 and CDR2: KGHSH, LQKENI. The CDR3, as DNA: TGTGCCAGCTCACAGGGGGACAATCTTGGACCCCAGCATTTT. Its translation is CASSQGDNLGPQHF.

A single count supports this clone. CDR3 sequence: CAISDDRGSYEQYF. The CDR3 nucleotides are TGTGCCATCAGTGACGACAGGGGATCCTACGAGCAGTACTTC. This chain connects TRBV10-3 to TRBJ2-7; 8 nucleotides line up with TRBD1. Germline V gives CDR1 ENHRY, CDR2 SYGVKD. The CDR3 is made up of 14 amino acids. With 3 bases clipped from V and 1 base from J, the junction kept 2 bases outside the gene matches.

This clone has just a few counts. The rearrangement links TRBV5-1 to TRBJ1-4; D is undetermined. This CDR3 spans 13 amino acids. Germline assignment: CDR1 SGHRS and CDR2 YFSETQ. The germline V and J ends were trimmed by 2 bases and 6 bases, with 8 bases remaining between them. CDR3 region: CASSLWSDEKLFF. For the CDR3, the DNA is TGCGCCAGCAGCTTATGGAGCGATGAAAAACTGTTTTTT. Based on the CDR3 plus reference TRBV5-1 and TRBJ1-4, the full variable domain is KAGVTQTPRYLIKTRGQQVTLSCSPISGHRSVSWYQQTPGQGLQFLFEYFSETQRNKGNFPGRFSGRQFSNSRSEMNVSTLELGDSALYLCASSLWSDEKLFFGSGTQLSVL.

This chain joins TRBV29-1 and TRBJ2-1; D not resolved. CDR1 and CDR2 (germline): SQVTM, ANQGSEA. CDR3 size: 12 residues. Trimming shortened V by 7 bases and J by 0 bases, and 7 bases separated the two germline ends. CDR3 region: CSAKSSYNEQFF. The CDR3 DNA sequence: TGCAGCGCCAAGAGCTCCTACAATGAGCAGTTCTTC.

This clone was detected only a few times. This rearrangement joins TRBV5-1 to TRBJ2-1, with 11 nucleotides matching TRBD1. The trim removed 5 bases at V and 0 bases at J, leaving 13 bases unmatched. The CDR3 has 19 residues. CDR1 and CDR2 from the germline V gene are SGHRS and YFSETQ. The CDR3 bases are TGCGCCAGCAGGCCGGACAGGGGGCGCGGGGTTAGCTCCTACAATGAGCAGTTCTTC. Residues: CASRPDRGRGVSSYNEQFF.

The rearrangement links TRBV5-1 to TRBJ2-7; D remains unclear. V was cut by 1 base and J by 0 bases, with 11 bases left in between. The CDR3 spans 15 residues. Per germline, CDR1 SGHRS and CDR2 YFSETQ. CDR3 amino acids: CASSLFGFSSYEQYF. CDR3 nucleotide sequence: TGCGCCAGCAGCTTGTTCGGTTTTAGCTCCTACGAGCAGTACTTC.

This clone is classed as medium-sized (0.01 to 0.1%). The J gene is TRBJ2-7, the V gene TRBV19; maybe TRBD2 (6 bases). V was trimmed by 6 bases and J by 0 bases, leaving 15 bases between them. This CDR3 comprises 15 residues. The germline gives CDR1 LNHDA, CDR2 SQIVND (reference sequence). DNA for the CDR3: TGTGCCAGTAGGGGTAGCGGAGGAAGCTCCTACGAGCAGTACTTC. This codes for CASRGSGGSSYEQYF. The full variable domain, in which reference TRBV19 and TRBJ2-7 provide the parts outside the CDR3, is DGGITQSPKYLFRKEGQNVTLSCEQNLNHDAMYWYRQDPGQGLRLIYYSQIVNDFQKGDIAEGYSVSREKKESFPLTVTSAQKNPTAFYLCASRGSGGSSYEQYFGPGTRLTVT.